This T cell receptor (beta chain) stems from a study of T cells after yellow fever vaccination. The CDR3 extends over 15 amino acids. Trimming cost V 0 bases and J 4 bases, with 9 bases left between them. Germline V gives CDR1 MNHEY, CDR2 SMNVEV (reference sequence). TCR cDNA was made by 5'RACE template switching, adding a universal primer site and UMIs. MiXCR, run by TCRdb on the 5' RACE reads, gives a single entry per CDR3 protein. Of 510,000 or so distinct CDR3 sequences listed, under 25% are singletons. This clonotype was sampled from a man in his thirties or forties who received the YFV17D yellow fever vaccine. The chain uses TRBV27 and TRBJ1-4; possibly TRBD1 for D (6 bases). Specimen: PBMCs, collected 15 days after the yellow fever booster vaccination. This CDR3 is CASSLSPGVNEKLFF. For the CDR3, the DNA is TGTGCCAGCAGTTTATCCCCAGGGGTTAATGAAAAACTGTTTTTT.